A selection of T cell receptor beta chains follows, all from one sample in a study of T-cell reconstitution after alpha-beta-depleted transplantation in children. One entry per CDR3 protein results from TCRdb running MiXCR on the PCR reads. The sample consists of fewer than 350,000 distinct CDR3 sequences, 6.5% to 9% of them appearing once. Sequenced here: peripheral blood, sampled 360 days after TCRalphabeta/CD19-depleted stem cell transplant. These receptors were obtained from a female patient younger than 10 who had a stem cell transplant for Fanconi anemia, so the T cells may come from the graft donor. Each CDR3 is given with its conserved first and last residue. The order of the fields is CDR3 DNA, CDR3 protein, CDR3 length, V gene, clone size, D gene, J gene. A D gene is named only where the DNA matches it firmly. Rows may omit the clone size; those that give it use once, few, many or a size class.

CDR3 DNA: TGTACCTTCAGTACAGCAAGACTAGCGGGGGGCTCCCAAGAGACCCAGTACTTC
CDR3 protein: CTFSTARLAGGSQETQYF
CDR3 length: 18
V gene: TRBV12-3/TRBV12-4
clone size: -
D gene: TRBD2
J gene: TRBJ2-5

CDR3 DNA: TGTGCCAGCAGCCGAGCGGGAGTATGGGAGACCCAGTACTTC
CDR3 protein: CASSRAGVWETQYF
CDR3 length: 14
V gene: TRBV28
clone size: few
D gene: TRBD2
J gene: TRBJ2-5

CDR3 DNA: TGTGCCAGCAGCCCCACCGGACAGATTGAAGCTTTCTTT
CDR3 protein: CASSPTGQIEAFF
CDR3 length: 13
V gene: TRBV7-9
clone size: many
D gene: -
J gene: TRBJ1-1

CDR3 DNA: TGTGCCAGCAGCTTAGTCGACGGGGAGCTGTTTTTT
CDR3 protein: CASSLVDGELFF
CDR3 length: 12
V gene: TRBV7-6
clone size: -
D gene: -
J gene: TRBJ2-2

CDR3 DNA: TGTGCCAGCAGTTACGGTGGTGAGCAGTTCTTC
CDR3 protein: CASSYGGEQFF
CDR3 length: 11
V gene: TRBV6-6
clone size: many
D gene: -
J gene: TRBJ2-1

CDR3 DNA: TGTGCCAGCAGCCCCTCGGGACAACTGAACACCGGGGAGCTGTTTTTT
CDR3 protein: CASSPSGQLNTGELFF
CDR3 length: 16
V gene: TRBV13
clone size: -
D gene: -
J gene: TRBJ2-2

CDR3 DNA: TGTGCCAGCAGCGTAGAGCTTCGCAGGTTCACTGAAGCTTTCTTT
CDR3 protein: CASSVELRRFTEAFF
CDR3 length: 15
V gene: TRBV9
clone size: few
D gene: -
J gene: TRBJ1-1

CDR3 DNA: TGCAGTGCTAGAGGGGGGACAGGGGGCTCCTACAATGAGCAGTTCTTC
CDR3 protein: CSARGGTGGSYNEQFF
CDR3 length: 16
V gene: TRBV20-1
clone size: many
D gene: TRBD1
J gene: TRBJ2-1

CDR3 DNA: TGTGCCAGCAGCTTACATTCGGAGACTGAAGCTTTCTTT
CDR3 protein: CASSLHSETEAFF
CDR3 length: 13
V gene: TRBV7-9
clone size: -
D gene: -
J gene: TRBJ1-1

CDR3 DNA: TGTGCCAGCAGCTTAGCGTTAACGATCTATGGCTACACCTTC
CDR3 protein: CASSLALTIYGYTF
CDR3 length: 14
V gene: TRBV7-2
clone size: many
D gene: -
J gene: TRBJ1-2

CDR3 DNA: TGCAGTGCTATCAGGGGAGGGGAGCAGTTCTTC
CDR3 protein: CSAIRGGEQFF
CDR3 length: 11
V gene: TRBV20-1
clone size: many
D gene: -
J gene: TRBJ2-1

CDR3 DNA: TGTGCCTGTGCCACGGGACCGCGGAGGGTATATTTT
CDR3 protein: CACATGPRRVYF
CDR3 length: 12
V gene: TRBV30
clone size: -
D gene: -
J gene: TRBJ1-3

CDR3 DNA: TGTGCCCCCTGCTCTCCAGCGGGATATAAGAAGTATTTT
CDR3 protein: CAPCSPAGYKKYF
CDR3 length: 13
V gene: TRBV7-6
clone size: many
D gene: TRBD2
J gene: TRBJ2-3

CDR3 DNA: TGCAGTGCCCCCGGGACAGGGACCTACGAGCAGTACTTC
CDR3 protein: CSAPGTGTYEQYF
CDR3 length: 13
V gene: TRBV20-1
clone size: many
D gene: TRBD1
J gene: TRBJ2-7

CDR3 DNA: TGTGCCAGCAGTTCCCTCTGGCAGCAAGAGACCCAGTACTTC
CDR3 protein: CASSSLWQQETQYF
CDR3 length: 14
V gene: TRBV27
clone size: -
D gene: -
J gene: TRBJ2-5

CDR3 DNA: TGCAGTGCTAGCAGACAGGAGAACTATGGCTACACCTTC
CDR3 protein: CSASRQENYGYTF
CDR3 length: 13
V gene: TRBV20-1
clone size: -
D gene: -
J gene: TRBJ1-2